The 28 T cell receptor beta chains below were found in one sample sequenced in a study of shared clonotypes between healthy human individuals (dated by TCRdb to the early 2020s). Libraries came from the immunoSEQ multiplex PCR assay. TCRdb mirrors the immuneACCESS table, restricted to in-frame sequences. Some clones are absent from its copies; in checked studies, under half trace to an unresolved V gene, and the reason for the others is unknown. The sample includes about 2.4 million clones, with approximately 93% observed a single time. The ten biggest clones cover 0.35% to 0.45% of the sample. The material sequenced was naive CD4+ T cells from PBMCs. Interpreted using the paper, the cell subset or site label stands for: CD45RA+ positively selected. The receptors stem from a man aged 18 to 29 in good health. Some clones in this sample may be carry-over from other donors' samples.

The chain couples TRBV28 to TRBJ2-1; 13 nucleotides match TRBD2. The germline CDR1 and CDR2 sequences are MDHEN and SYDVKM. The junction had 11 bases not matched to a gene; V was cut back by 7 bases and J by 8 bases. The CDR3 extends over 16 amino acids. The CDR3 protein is CASTAVLLAGGDEQFF. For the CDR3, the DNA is TGTGCCAGCACCGCCGTCCTACTAGCGGGAGGGGATGAGCAGTTCTTC. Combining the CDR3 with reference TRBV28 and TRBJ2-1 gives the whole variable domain DVKVTQSSRYLVKRTGEKVFLECVQDMDHENMFWYRQDPGLGLRLIYFSYDVKMKEKGDIPEGYSVSREKKERFSLILESASTNQTSMYLCASTAVLLAGGDEQFFGPGTRLTVL.

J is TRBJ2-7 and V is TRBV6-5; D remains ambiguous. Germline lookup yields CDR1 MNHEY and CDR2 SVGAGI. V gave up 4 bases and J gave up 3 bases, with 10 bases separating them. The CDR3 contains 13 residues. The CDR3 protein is CASSSPWGYEQYF. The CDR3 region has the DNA TGTGCCAGCAGTTCCCCCTGGGGCTACGAGCAGTACTTC.

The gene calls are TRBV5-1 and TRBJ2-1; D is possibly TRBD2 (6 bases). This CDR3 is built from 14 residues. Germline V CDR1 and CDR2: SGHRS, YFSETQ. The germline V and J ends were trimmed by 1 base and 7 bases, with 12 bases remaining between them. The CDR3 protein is CASSLIGSANEQFF. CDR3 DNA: TGCGCCAGCAGCTTGATCGGGAGCGCAAATGAGCAGTTCTTC.

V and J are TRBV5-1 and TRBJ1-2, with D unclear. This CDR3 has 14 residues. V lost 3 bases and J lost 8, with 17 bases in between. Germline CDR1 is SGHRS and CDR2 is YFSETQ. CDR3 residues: CASSYSNLPGGYTF. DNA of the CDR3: TGCGCCAGCAGCTACTCAAATTTACCCGGAGGCTACACCTTC.

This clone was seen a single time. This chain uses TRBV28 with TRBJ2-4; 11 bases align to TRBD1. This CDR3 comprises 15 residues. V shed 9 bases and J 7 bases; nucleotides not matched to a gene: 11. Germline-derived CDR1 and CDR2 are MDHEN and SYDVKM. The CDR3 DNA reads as TGTGCCAGTACGGGACAGGGGGAAGGTTCGAACATTCAGTACTTC. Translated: CASTGQGEGSNIQYF.

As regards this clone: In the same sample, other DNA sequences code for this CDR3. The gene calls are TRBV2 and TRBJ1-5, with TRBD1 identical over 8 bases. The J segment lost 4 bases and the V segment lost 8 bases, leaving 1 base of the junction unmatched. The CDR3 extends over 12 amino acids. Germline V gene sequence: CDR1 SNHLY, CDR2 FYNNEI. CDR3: CASRDRNQPQHF. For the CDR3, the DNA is TGTGCCAGCCGGGACAGGAATCAGCCCCAGCATTTT.

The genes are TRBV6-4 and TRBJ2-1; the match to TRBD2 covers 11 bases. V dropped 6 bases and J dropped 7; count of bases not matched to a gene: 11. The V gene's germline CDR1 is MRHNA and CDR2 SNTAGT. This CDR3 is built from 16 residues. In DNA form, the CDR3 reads TGTGCCAGCAGGCCTAGGAGAGGACTAGCGGGTAATGAGCAGTTCTTC. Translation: CASRPRRGLAGNEQFF.

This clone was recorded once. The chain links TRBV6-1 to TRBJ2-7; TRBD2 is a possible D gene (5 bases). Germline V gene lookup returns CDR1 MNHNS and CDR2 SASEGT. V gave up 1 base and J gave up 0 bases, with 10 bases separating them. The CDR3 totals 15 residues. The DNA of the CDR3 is TGTGCCAGCAGTGAAGTTTTAGGGAGCTCCTACGAGCAGTACTTC. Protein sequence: CASSEVLGSSYEQYF.

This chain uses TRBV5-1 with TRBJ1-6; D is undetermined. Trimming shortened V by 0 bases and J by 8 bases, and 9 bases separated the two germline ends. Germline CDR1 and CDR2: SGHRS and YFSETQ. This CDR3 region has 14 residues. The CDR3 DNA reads TGCGCCAGCAGCTTGGGGGCTAAGGATTCACCCCTCCACTTT. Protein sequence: CASSLGAKDSPLHF.

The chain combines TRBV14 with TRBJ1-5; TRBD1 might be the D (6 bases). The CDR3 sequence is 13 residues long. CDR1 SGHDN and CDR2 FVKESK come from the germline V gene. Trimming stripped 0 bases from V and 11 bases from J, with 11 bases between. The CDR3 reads CASSQDWKGAQHF. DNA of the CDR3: TGTGCCAGCAGCCAAGACTGGAAGGGGGCCCAGCATTTT.

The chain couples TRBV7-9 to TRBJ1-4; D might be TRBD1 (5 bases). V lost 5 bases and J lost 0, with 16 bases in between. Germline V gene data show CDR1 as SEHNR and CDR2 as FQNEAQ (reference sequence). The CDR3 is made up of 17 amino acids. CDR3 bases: TGTGCCAGCAGCCCCTTGGGGACGGGCGCAACTAATGAAAAACTGTTTTTT. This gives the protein CASSPLGTGATNEKLFF.

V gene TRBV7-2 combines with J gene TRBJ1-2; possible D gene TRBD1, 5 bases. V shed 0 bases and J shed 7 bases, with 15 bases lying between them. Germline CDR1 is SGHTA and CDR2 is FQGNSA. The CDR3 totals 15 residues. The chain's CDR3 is CASSLAQAGPGGYTF. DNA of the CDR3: TGTGCCAGCAGCTTAGCGCAGGCAGGGCCGGGTGGCTACACCTTC.

The CDR3 DNA sequence: TGTGCCAGCAGCCTGTCGGGACAGGGTACCCACGAGCAGTACTTC. Translating it yields CASSLSGQGTHEQYF. The chain is built from TRBV7-2 and TRBJ2-7; the match to TRBD1 covers 9 bases. V lost 5 bases and J lost 5; bases outside the gene matches: 10. The germline V gene has CDR1 SGHTA and CDR2 FQGNSA. The CDR3 is 15 amino acids.

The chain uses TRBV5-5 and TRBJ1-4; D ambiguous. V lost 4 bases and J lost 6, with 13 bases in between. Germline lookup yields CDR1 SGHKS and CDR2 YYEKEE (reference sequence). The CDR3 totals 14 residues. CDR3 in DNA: TGTGCCAGCAGCAACTACAAGCGGGATGAAAAACTGTTTTTT. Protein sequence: CASSNYKRDEKLFF.

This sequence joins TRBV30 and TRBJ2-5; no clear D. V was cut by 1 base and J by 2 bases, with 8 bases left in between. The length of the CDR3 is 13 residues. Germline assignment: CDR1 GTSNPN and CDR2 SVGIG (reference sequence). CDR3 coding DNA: TGTGCCTGGAGTGCCCACCCGCAAGAGACCCAGTACTTC. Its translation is CAWSAHPQETQYF.

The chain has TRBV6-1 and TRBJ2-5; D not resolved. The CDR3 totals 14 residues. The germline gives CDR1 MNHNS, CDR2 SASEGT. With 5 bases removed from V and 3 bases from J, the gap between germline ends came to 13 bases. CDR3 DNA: TGTGCCAGCAGTCTCCGCTCCCAGGAAGAGACCCAGTACTTC. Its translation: CASSLRSQEETQYF.

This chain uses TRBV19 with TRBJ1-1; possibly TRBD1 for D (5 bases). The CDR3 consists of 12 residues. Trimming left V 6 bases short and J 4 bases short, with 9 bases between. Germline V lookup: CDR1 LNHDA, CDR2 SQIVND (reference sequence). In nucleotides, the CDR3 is TGTGCCAGTAGGGGGGGTCCCACTGAAGCTTTCTTT. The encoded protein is CASRGGPTEAFF. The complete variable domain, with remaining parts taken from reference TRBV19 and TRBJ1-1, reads DGGITQSPKYLFRKEGQNVTLSCEQNLNHDAMYWYRQDPGQGLRLIYYSQIVNDFQKGDIAEGYSVSREKKESFPLTVTSAQKNPTAFYLCASRGGPTEAFFGQGTRLTVV.

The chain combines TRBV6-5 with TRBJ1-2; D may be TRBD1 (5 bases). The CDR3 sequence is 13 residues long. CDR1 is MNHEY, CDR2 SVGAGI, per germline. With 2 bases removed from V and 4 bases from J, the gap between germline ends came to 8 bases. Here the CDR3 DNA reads TGTGCCAGCAGTTACAGGACAACCTATGGCTACACCTTC. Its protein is CASSYRTTYGYTF.

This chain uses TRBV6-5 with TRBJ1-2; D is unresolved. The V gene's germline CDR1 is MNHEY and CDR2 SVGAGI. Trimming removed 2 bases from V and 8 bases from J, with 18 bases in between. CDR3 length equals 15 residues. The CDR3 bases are TGTGCCAGCAGTTACACAATGATACCGGGTTACGGCTACACCTTC. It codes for CASSYTMIPGYGYTF.

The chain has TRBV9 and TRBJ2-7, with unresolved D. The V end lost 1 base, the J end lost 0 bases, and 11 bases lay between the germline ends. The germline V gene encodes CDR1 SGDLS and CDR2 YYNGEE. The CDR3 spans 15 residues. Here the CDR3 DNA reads TGTGCCAGCAGCGTACTTCCAGAGAGCTCCTACGAGCAGTACTTC. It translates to CASSVLPESSYEQYF.

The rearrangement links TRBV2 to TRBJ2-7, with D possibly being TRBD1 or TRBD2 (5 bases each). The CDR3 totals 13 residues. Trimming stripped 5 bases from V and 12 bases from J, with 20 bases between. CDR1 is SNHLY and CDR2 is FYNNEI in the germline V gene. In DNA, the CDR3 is TGTGCCAGCAGTCCCGATCAATACAGGAGGCTGTACTTC. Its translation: CASSPDQYRRLYF.

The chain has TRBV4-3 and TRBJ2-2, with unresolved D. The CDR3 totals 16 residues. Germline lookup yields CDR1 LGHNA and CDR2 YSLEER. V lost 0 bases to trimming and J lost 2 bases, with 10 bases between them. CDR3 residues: CASSQDGGSNTGELFF. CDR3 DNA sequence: TGCGCCAGCAGCCAAGATGGTGGCAGTAACACCGGGGAGCTGTTTTTT.

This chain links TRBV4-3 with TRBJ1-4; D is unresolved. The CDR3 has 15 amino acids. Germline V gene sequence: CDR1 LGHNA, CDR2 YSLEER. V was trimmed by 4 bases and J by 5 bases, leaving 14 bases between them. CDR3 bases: TGCGCCAGCAGCCTTGTCCGGGCCAAGAATGAAAAACTGTTTTTT. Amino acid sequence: CASSLVRAKNEKLFF.

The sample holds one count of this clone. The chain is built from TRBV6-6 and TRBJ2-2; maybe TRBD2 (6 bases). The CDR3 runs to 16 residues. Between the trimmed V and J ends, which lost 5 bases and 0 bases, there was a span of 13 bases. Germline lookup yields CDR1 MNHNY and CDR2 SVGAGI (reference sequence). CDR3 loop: CASSGFGTANTGELFF. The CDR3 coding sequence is TGTGCCAGCAGTGGGTTTGGGACTGCGAACACCGGGGAGCTGTTTTTT.

DNA for the CDR3: TGTGCCAGCAGTTCCCGGACAGGGGGCTATCAGCCCCAGCATTTT. Its protein is CASSSRTGGYQPQHF. The V call is TRBV28, the J call TRBJ1-5, with 11 bases identical to TRBD1. The germline gives CDR1 MDHEN, CDR2 SYDVKM. CDR3 length equals 15 residues. V lost 4 bases, J lost 5 bases, and 4 bases stayed unmatched.

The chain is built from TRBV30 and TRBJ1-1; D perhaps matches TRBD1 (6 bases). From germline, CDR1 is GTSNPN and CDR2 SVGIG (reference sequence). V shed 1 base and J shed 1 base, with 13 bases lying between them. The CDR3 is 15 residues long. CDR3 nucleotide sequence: TGTGCCTGGAGTGCCCTAGGGGGGGCGAACACTGAAGCTTTCTTT. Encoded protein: CAWSALGGANTEAFF.

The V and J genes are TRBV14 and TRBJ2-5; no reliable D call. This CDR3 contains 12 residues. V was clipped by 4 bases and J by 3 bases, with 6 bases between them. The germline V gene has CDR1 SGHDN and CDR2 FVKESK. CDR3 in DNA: TGTGCCAGCAGCCTTCATAAAGAGACCCAGTACTTC. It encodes CASSLHKETQYF.

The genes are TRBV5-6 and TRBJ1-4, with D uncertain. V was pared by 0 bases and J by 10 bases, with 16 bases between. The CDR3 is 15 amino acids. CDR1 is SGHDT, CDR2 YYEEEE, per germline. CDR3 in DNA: TGTGCCAGCAGCTTGGCCTCAGGACGACGGGGAAAACTGTTTTTT. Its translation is CASSLASGRRGKLFF.